The 27 T cell receptor beta chains in this list originate from one sample, sequenced in a study of shared clonotypes between healthy human individuals. Produced via immunoSEQ multiplex PCR; TCRdb's table is partial and in-frame only. The table lists 1,400,000 or so clones, approximately 98.5% of them singletons, with 0.36% in the top ten. The specimen was naive CD4+ T cells sorted from blood. Subset meaning: CD45RA+ positively selected. These receptor sequences come from a man aged 30-40 years in good health.

The CDR3 bases are TGTGCCAGCAGCCCCGGACGGACTATGAACACTGAAGCTTTCTTT. Its translation: CASSPGRTMNTEAFF. The chain couples TRBV11-2 to TRBJ1-1; no clear D gene. The germline V and J ends were trimmed by 5 bases and 0 bases, with 13 bases remaining between them. This CDR3 spans 15 amino acids. The germline V gene encodes CDR1 SGHAT and CDR2 FQNNGV.

With respect to this clone: The limits of the CDR3 on the DNA are not certain, so only TCRdb's listed CDR3 is given. The chain recombines TRBV5-1 with TRBJ2-4; the table's D call, TRBD1, was not checked against the DNA. From germline, CDR1 is SGHRS and CDR2 YFSETQ. The CDR3 extends over 12 residues, inclusive of both ends. The CDR3 here is CASSFFGQGIEF.

V is TRBV5-1 and J is TRBJ2-5; D is ambiguous. The CDR3 loop spans 12 amino acids. V was clipped by 7 bases and J by 3 bases, with 10 bases between them. Germline CDR1 reads SGHRS; CDR2 reads YFSETQ. The CDR3: CASVNEEETQYF. The CDR3 region has the DNA TGCGCCAGCGTCAACGAGGAAGAGACCCAGTACTTC. Full variable domain (rest looked up from reference TRBV5-1 and TRBJ2-5): KAGVTQTPRYLIKTRGQQVTLSCSPISGHRSVSWYQQTPGQGLQFLFEYFSETQRNKGNFPGRFSGRQFSNSRSEMNVSTLELGDSALYLCASVNEEETQYFGPGTRLLVL.

For this clone: Within the sample, other DNA sequences also encode this same CDR3. The V call is TRBV4-2, the J call TRBJ2-5, with 7 bases identical to TRBD2. The CDR3 totals 15 residues. Trimming removed 1 base from V and 5 bases from J; junction bases left unmatched: 7. CDR1 is LGHNA, CDR2 YNFKEQ, per germline. The CDR3 reads CASSQGGGSGETQYF. CDR3 coding DNA: TGTGCCAGCAGCCAAGGAGGCGGGAGTGGGGAGACCCAGTACTTC.

The chain carries TRBV13 and TRBJ1-3; D call uncertain. The CDR3 extends over 14 amino acids. Trimming took 3 bases from V and 1 from J, leaving 7 bases between them. Per germline, CDR1 PRHDT and CDR2 FYEKMQ (reference sequence). CDR3 coding DNA: TGTGCCAGCAGCTTTAGCGGTTCTGGAAACACCATATATTTT. It specifies CASSFSGSGNTIYF.

The chain carries TRBV30 and TRBJ2-1, with 8 positions matching TRBD1. The germline V gene encodes CDR1 GTSNPN and CDR2 SVGIG (reference sequence). This CDR3 has 15 residues. With 2 bases clipped from V and 4 bases from J, the junction kept 7 bases outside the gene matches. The CDR3 sequence: CAWSLRDRRYNEQFF. The CDR3 DNA sequence: TGTGCCTGGAGTCTGCGGGACAGGAGGTACAATGAGCAGTTCTTC.

With respect to this clone: The junction and the germline gene differ at one end; a read error may be behind it. The chain carries TRBV15 and TRBJ2-4, with D possibly being TRBD1 (6 bases). Germline CDR1 is LNHNV and CDR2 is YYDKDF (reference sequence). The CDR3 has 14 residues. CDR3 coding DNA: TGTGCCACAAGCAGGGACATCGCCAAAAACATTCAGTACTTC. Protein sequence: CATSRDIAKNIQYF.

This chain joins TRBV4-3 and TRBJ2-3, with 7 positions matching TRBD1. This CDR3 spans 14 amino acids. The V and J ends lost 4 bases and 2 bases, in that order; junction bases with no gene match: 3. CDR1 is LGHNA, CDR2 YSLEER, per germline. CDR3 sequence reads: CASSRDRYTDTQYF. In nucleotides, the CDR3 is TGCGCCAGCAGCCGGGACAGATACACAGATACGCAGTATTTT.

CDR3: CASSNQGLAIGNEQFF. The CDR3 DNA is TGTGCCAGTAGTAACCAGGGACTAGCAATTGGGAATGAGCAGTTCTTC. The rearrangement joins TRBV19 to TRBJ2-1; TRBD2 matches 9 bases. The germline CDR1 and CDR2 sequences are LNHDA and SQIVND (reference sequence). The CDR3 runs 16 residues. The V segment lost 4 bases and the J segment 7 bases; nucleotides outside the gene matches: 11.

The rearrangement joins TRBV19 to TRBJ2-3, with D perhaps matching TRBD2 (6 bases). CDR3 length: 14 amino acids. V gave up 4 bases and J gave up 5 bases, with 13 bases separating them. Germline V gives CDR1 LNHDA, CDR2 SQIVND (reference sequence). The CDR3 reads CASSSGKDLDTQYF. The CDR3 DNA is TGTGCCAGTAGTAGCGGGAAAGATCTAGATACGCAGTATTTT.

Regarding this clone: This specimen includes other DNA sequences encoding the same CDR3. The chain employs TRBV7-3 and TRBJ2-1, with D possibly being TRBD1 (6 bases). Germline V gene sequence: CDR1 SGHTA, CDR2 FQGTGA. Trimming took 1 base from V and 7 from J, leaving 8 bases between them. This CDR3 has 13 amino acids. CDR3 DNA sequence: TGTGCCAGCAGCTTAAACAGGGATAATGAGCAGTTCTTC. Translation: CASSLNRDNEQFF. The whole variable domain, remainder taken from reference TRBV7-3 and TRBJ2-1, is GAGVSQTPSNKVTEKGKYVELRCDPISGHTALYWYRQSLGQGPEFLIYFQGTGAADDSGLPNDRFFAVRPEGSVSTLKIQRTERGDSAVYLCASSLNRDNEQFFGPGTRLTVL.

This clone was counted a single time. The V and J genes are TRBV5-6 and TRBJ2-7; no definite D call. The ends were cut back, 4 bases at V and 3 bases at J, with 8 bases in the middle. The CDR3 covers 12 residues. Per germline, CDR1 SGHDT and CDR2 YYEEEE. The CDR3 loop reads CASSQTGYEQYF. The CDR3 nucleotides read TGTGCCAGCAGCCAGACGGGCTACGAGCAGTACTTC.

The chain combines TRBV28 with TRBJ2-2, with D possibly matching TRBD1 (5 bases). The germline gives CDR1 MDHEN, CDR2 SYDVKM. The CDR3 is 15 amino acids. V lost 1 base and J 3 bases, leaving 9 bases between the germline ends. This CDR3 is CASSLSAGHTGELFF. CDR3 bases: TGTGCCAGCAGTTTATCGGCAGGGCACACCGGGGAGCTGTTTTTT.

The chain uses TRBV15 and TRBJ2-4; 7 nucleotides align to TRBD2. The V gene end was trimmed by 8 bases and the J gene end by 0 bases; junction bases not matched to a gene: 16. CDR3 size: 18 residues. CDR1 is LNHNV and CDR2 is YYDKDF in the germline V gene (reference sequence). The CDR3, as DNA: TGTGCCACCGCCCGTGGGGGGGAGGGAAATCTAGCCAAAAACATTCAGTACTTC. It yields the protein CATARGGEGNLAKNIQYF.

For the CDR3, the DNA is TGTGCCAGCAGCCCCGGACAGGGGTCTAATGGCTACACCTTC. It specifies CASSPGQGSNGYTF. V gene TRBV5-4 combines with J gene TRBJ1-2; 9 nucleotides agree with TRBD1. Trimming removed 4 bases from V and 6 bases from J; junction bases left unmatched: 7. Germline loops: CDR1 SGHNT, CDR2 YYREEE (reference sequence). The CDR3 is 14 amino acids.

V and J are TRBV7-2 and TRBJ2-7; D might be TRBD1 (6 bases). Germline V gene lookup returns CDR1 SGHTA and CDR2 FQGNSA. Trimming left V 5 bases short and J 6 bases short, with 17 bases between. This CDR3 spans 14 amino acids. CDR3 protein: CASSPQTGPGEQYF. CDR3 sequence (DNA): TGTGCCAGCAGCCCCCAGACAGGTCCGGGCGAGCAGTACTTC.

The rearrangement links TRBV4-1 to TRBJ2-7; possible D gene TRBD1, 6 bases. The V gene lost 5 bases and the J gene lost 0 bases, with 20 bases spanning the gap. This CDR3 comprises 17 residues. Germline V gives CDR1 MGHRA, CDR2 YSYEKL. The CDR3, as DNA: TGCGCCAGCAGCTGGAGTCCTCCAGGGGCCCTCTCCTACGAGCAGTACTTC. This encodes CASSWSPPGALSYEQYF.

This clone was seen only once. The rearrangement uses TRBV4-1 and TRBJ2-3; D may be TRBD2 (6 bases). This CDR3 is 16 amino acids long. From germline, CDR1 is MGHRA and CDR2 YSYEKL. V gave up 5 bases and J gave up 1 base, with 16 bases separating them. The DNA of the CDR3 is TGCGCCAGCAGCTACCTTAGCGGAGTTGGCACAGATACGCAGTATTTT. It translates to CASSYLSGVGTDTQYF.

The V gene is TRBV5-5, the J gene TRBJ1-2, with 11 bases matching TRBD1. The CDR3 sequence is 16 residues long. The germline gives CDR1 SGHKS, CDR2 YYEKEE (reference sequence). Unmatched junction bases numbered 7, after V lost 0 bases and J lost 6 bases. In DNA form, the CDR3 reads TGTGCCAGCAGCTTGGGGACAGGGGGCGCTGCGGATGGCTACACCTTC. Protein product: CASSLGTGGAADGYTF.

V and J are TRBV5-1 and TRBJ1-1; 8 bases align to TRBD1. V trimming: 4 bases; J trimming: 4 bases; junction bases outside the gene matches: 3. In germline, CDR1 is SGHRS, CDR2 YFSETQ. CDR3 length: 13 amino acids. The CDR3 sequence: CASSGGQGTEAFF. CDR3 in DNA: TGCGCCAGCAGCGGCGGACAGGGCACTGAAGCTTTCTTT.

This rearrangement joins TRBV20-1 to TRBJ2-7, with D uncertain. The V and J ends lost 6 bases and 4 bases respectively, with 4 bases between them. This CDR3 comprises 9 residues. The germline CDR1 and CDR2 sequences are DFQATT and SNEGSKA (reference sequence). The CDR3 region has the DNA TGCAGTGCGCAGTACGAGCAGTACTTC. Its protein product is CSAQYEQYF.

The chain employs TRBV29-1 and TRBJ1-4, with D possibly being TRBD1 (6 bases). This CDR3 has 14 amino acids. The germline V gene encodes CDR1 SQVTM and CDR2 ANQGSEA. Trimming pared 6 bases from V and 8 bases from J, leaving 19 bases between. The CDR3 coding sequence is TGCAGCGTCCGGGGGGCATCAGGGAGAGAAAAACTGTTTTTT. It codes for CSVRGASGREKLFF.

The chain links TRBV18 to TRBJ2-5; D is undetermined. The V end was cut by 5 bases, the J end by 1 base, with 14 bases between. This CDR3 has 15 residues. Germline CDR1 KGHSH, CDR2 LQKENI. The CDR3 sequence is CASSSEVVGQETQYF. DNA for the CDR3: TGTGCCAGCTCATCGGAAGTGGTTGGCCAAGAGACCCAGTACTTC.

The CDR3 is CASSLGGTMAGYTF. CDR3 coding DNA: TGTGCCAGCAGCTTGGGAGGGACAATGGCAGGCTACACCTTC. This sequence joins TRBV5-6 and TRBJ1-2, with a tentative D call TRBD1 (6 bases). This CDR3 has 14 amino acids. Germline V gene data show CDR1 as SGHDT and CDR2 as YYEEEE. V was trimmed by 0 bases and J by 8 bases, leaving 14 bases between them.

V is TRBV18 and J is TRBJ1-5; the D gene is possibly TRBD1 (5 bases). V lost 6 bases, J lost 5 bases, and 20 bases lay in between. The CDR3 length is 16 residues. The germline gives CDR1 KGHSH, CDR2 LQKENI. The CDR3 DNA sequence: TGTGCCAGCTCTCCTCGAGGCCAGCAGGGATATCAGCCCCAGCATTTT. This gives the protein CASSPRGQQGYQPQHF. Full variable domain (remainder filled in from reference TRBV18 and TRBJ1-5): NAGVMQNPRHLVRRRGQEARLRCSPMKGHSHVYWYRQLPEEGLKFMVYLQKENIIDESGMPKERFSAEFPKEGPSILRIQQVVRGDSAAYFCASSPRGQQGYQPQHFGDGTRLSIL.

This CDR3 is CATRTSAPYNEQFF. As DNA, the CDR3 is TGTGCCACGCGAACTAGCGCACCCTACAATGAGCAGTTCTTC. The chain is built from TRBV2 and TRBJ2-1; the match to TRBD2 covers 7 bases. CDR1 is SNHLY, CDR2 FYNNEI, per germline. This CDR3 has 14 residues. V lost 10 bases and J lost 2; bases outside the gene matches: 8.

The chain combines TRBV9 with TRBJ1-2; 8 nucleotides line up with TRBD1. Germline V gene data show CDR1 as SGDLS and CDR2 as YYNGEE. The length of the CDR3 is 18 residues. The V gene end was trimmed by 1 base and the J gene end by 5 bases; junction bases not matched to a gene: 16. The CDR3 bases are TGTGCCAGCAGCGTAAGCCCCCAGCCAGGGGGCCCTACGTATGGCTACACCTTC. Amino acid sequence: CASSVSPQPGGPTYGYTF. Variable domain in full (rest from reference TRBV9 and TRBJ1-2): DSGVTQTPKHLITATGQRVTLRCSPRSGDLSVYWYQQSLDQGLQFLIQYYNGEERAKGNILERFSAQQFPDLHSELNLSSLELGDSALYFCASSVSPQPGGPTYGYTFGSGTRLTVV.